This entry is about one T cell receptor (beta chain). Its antigen has not been determined. There are no base qualities to consult, and no much larger clone falls within one base. The entry originates in a study of blood T cell repertoires in COVID-19 (TCRdb year 2020). About the full investigation: Samples covering the acute and convalescent phases of COVID-19 were provided by collaborators in the United States, Italy and Spain. Deeply sampled blood TCRbeta repertoires from subjects exposed to, actively infected with, or recovered from COVID-19 were included in the dataset. Sample metadata almost always included a de-identified subject ID, COVID-19 status, age in years and sex. The samples were drawn from two sources: the first 160 participants of the ongoing ImmuneRACE study, and some 1,300 subjects contributed by 6 global collaborators. The repertoires were released in a freely available public database meant as a resource for research on the immune response to SARS-CoV-2. Where HLA class I and class II types were available, the types were taken from metadata supplied by the sample provider, not from assay-based typing. The prospective study material was composed of cDNA or gDNA derived from T cells, B-cell-depleted T cells, or PBMCs.

The immunoSEQ Assay, a bias-controlled multiplex PCR, was used to amplify TCRbeta CDR3 regions from genomic DNA. The paper's processing steps were these. Within the assay, amplification of reference gene primers was used to estimate how many nucleated cells each sample contained. To quantify the absolute abundance of each unique TCRbeta CDR3 rearrangement, sequence reads were collapsed and filtered. For each sample, productive Simpson clonality was calculated by taking the square root of Simpson's diversity index across productive rearrangements. TCRdb took this table from immuneACCESS and kept in-frame rearrangements with V and J called. Such tables lack part of the clones; where checked against another copy, unresolved V genes explain under half of the gap, and the rest is unexplained. Clone size and the V and J calls come from that table; the DNA yielded D and trimming. This sample has fewer than 300,000 clones in its table, and 88% of those were observed once. About 4.1% of the sample rests with the top ten.

Paper-wide results and their limitations: The quantity of clinical and demographic metadata differed by source and by participant and was supplied without curation.

Another Seattle source contributed samples from volunteer blood donors who had recovered from COVID-19. The collaborating institutions used their own protocols to collect whole blood in K2EDTA tubes. For TCRbeta analysis, collaborators shipped samples in one of three forms: frozen whole blood, isolated PBMCs, or DNA extracted from either of those sample types. Trimming takes 4 bases from V and 10 bases from J, and the germline ends sit 8 bases apart. The CDR3 runs 11 residues from the cysteine to the phenylalanine. The DNA shown is the 33-base CDR3, in frame from base 1. The specimen sequenced was peripheral blood. The TCR was taken from a man aged 55-75 years who had recovered from COVID-19. The V gene is TRBV12-3 or TRBV12-4 and the J gene is TRBJ2-1; no D segment can be confidently identified. The CDR3 protein sequence reads: CASSSIGEQFF. The sequence in DNA is TGTGCCAGCAGTTCCATCGGGGAGCAGTTCTTC.